This T cell receptor beta chain was sequenced during a study of blood T cell repertoires in COVID-19. About the research overall: Acute-phase and convalescent COVID-19 samples originated in the United States, Italy and Spain. PBMCs, B-cell-depleted T cells, or T cells were the source of the cDNA or gDNA that made up the material.

Per the original data handling: Researchers report that nucleated cell counts were estimated from reference gene primer amplification. Assay used: immunoSEQ multiplex PCR; TCRdb lists only in-frame clones, some missing. V, J and clone size derive from that table, while D and trimming were established from the DNA sequence. The sample lists a few hundred thousand clones, roughly nine tenths seen once, with 6.2% in the top ten. This CDR3 spans 14 amino acids. V was pared by 5 bases and J by 1 base, with 9 bases between. Germline CDR1 and CDR2: MDHEN and SYDVKM. This sequence joins TRBV28 and TRBJ1-5; D is ambiguous. Specimen: peripheral blood. This receptor was taken from a man aged 60-69 years with acute or convalescent COVID-19. The CDR3, as DNA: TGTGCCAGCAGTATGTCGGTAAGCAATCAGCCCCAGCATTTT. Encoded protein: CASSMSVSNQPQHF.